The count of the clone carrying this T cell receptor beta chain is one. In the original analysis: Amplified reference gene primers provided the basis for estimating nucleated cell counts. The assay was immunoSEQ multiplex PCR, and TCRdb's table has in-frame clones only and misses some. V, J and clone size are those of that table, while D and trimming were read from the DNA. Here the sample spans 200,000 or so clones, 84% being singletons. These data are taken from a study of blood T cell repertoires in COVID-19. The receptor's source is a woman aged 70-85 years with active or convalescent COVID-19. The sample comprised peripheral blood.

CDR3 protein: CASSYWTAHPYF. In DNA form, the CDR3 reads TGTGCCAGCAGTTACTGGACAGCCCACCCGTACTTC. The chain employs TRBV6-5 and TRBJ2-4; D is perhaps TRBD1 (6 bases). The CDR3 totals 12 residues. The V and J ends lost 1 base and 15 bases respectively, with 13 bases between them. The germline CDR1 and CDR2 sequences are MNHEY and SVGAGI.